A selection of T cell receptor beta chains follows, all from one sample in a study of shared clonotypes between healthy human individuals. Profiled with immunoSEQ multiplex PCR; TCRdb holds only in-frame clones, not every one. The table includes more than 550,000 clones, about 90% detected once. The sequenced sample consisted of naive CD8+ T cells sorted from blood. All receptors come from a man aged 30-40 years in good health. CDR3s leave out the opening cysteine and the closing phenylalanine or tryptophan. Fields, in order: J gene, clone size, D gene, V gene, CDR3 protein. D genes are given only for firm matches. Some rows mark clone size as missing; the rest say once, few, many or name a class of expanded clone.

J gene: TRBJ2-1; clone size: -; D gene: -; V gene: TRBV19; CDR3 protein: ASSPSMDNEQF
J gene: TRBJ2-1; clone size: -; D gene: TRBD2; V gene: TRBV19; CDR3 protein: ASRLAGGRDSYNEQF
J gene: TRBJ1-5; clone size: -; D gene: TRBD1; V gene: TRBV2; CDR3 protein: ASRTGGRQPQH
J gene: TRBJ2-3; clone size: -; D gene: -; V gene: TRBV7-9; CDR3 protein: ASSPSEGTDTQY
J gene: TRBJ2-2; clone size: -; D gene: -; V gene: TRBV11-2; CDR3 protein: ASSSRDKYTGELF
J gene: TRBJ2-5; clone size: -; D gene: -; V gene: TRBV4-1; CDR3 protein: ASSQDPEETQY
J gene: TRBJ2-1; clone size: -; D gene: -; V gene: TRBV30; CDR3 protein: AWSVNSYNEQF
J gene: TRBJ1-2; clone size: -; D gene: -; V gene: TRBV29-1; CDR3 protein: SVEREGKRGYT
J gene: TRBJ2-1; clone size: -; D gene: TRBD2; V gene: TRBV2; CDR3 protein: ASSASLAGGGNEQF
J gene: TRBJ2-1; clone size: -; D gene: TRBD2; V gene: TRBV5-1; CDR3 protein: ASSLRMALAGSQEQF
J gene: TRBJ1-3; clone size: -; D gene: TRBD1; V gene: TRBV7-9; CDR3 protein: ASSLKGQGFGNTIY
J gene: TRBJ2-7; clone size: -; D gene: -; V gene: TRBV29-1; CDR3 protein: SVEGDSAEQY
J gene: TRBJ2-3; clone size: -; D gene: -; V gene: TRBV5-1; CDR3 protein: ASSFLGADTQY
J gene: TRBJ2-3; clone size: -; D gene: -; V gene: TRBV19; CDR3 protein: ASSITRERQY
J gene: TRBJ2-7; clone size: -; D gene: -; V gene: TRBV5-1; CDR3 protein: ASSSIDNDYEQY
J gene: TRBJ2-7; clone size: -; D gene: -; V gene: TRBV25-1; CDR3 protein: ASSEWMADDRRD
J gene: TRBJ2-1; clone size: -; D gene: -; V gene: TRBV4-1; CDR3 protein: ASSQGLSSSYNEQF
J gene: TRBJ2-3; clone size: -; D gene: TRBD1; V gene: TRBV9; CDR3 protein: ASSPRTGGRDTQY
J gene: TRBJ2-3; clone size: -; D gene: -; V gene: TRBV6-5; CDR3 protein: ASSPDAPTDTQY
J gene: TRBJ2-7; clone size: -; D gene: TRBD2; V gene: TRBV4-1; CDR3 protein: ASSQGRLAGDEQY
J gene: TRBJ2-3; clone size: -; D gene: -; V gene: TRBV11-2; CDR3 protein: ASSFGLDTQY
J gene: TRBJ1-2; clone size: -; D gene: -; V gene: TRBV7-9; CDR3 protein: ASSNIRGNYGYT
J gene: TRBJ2-3; clone size: -; D gene: TRBD2; V gene: TRBV7-7; CDR3 protein: ASSPFDLAGADTQY
J gene: TRBJ2-5; clone size: once; D gene: -; V gene: TRBV28; CDR3 protein: ASSPLHEAETQY
J gene: TRBJ2-1; clone size: once; D gene: -; V gene: TRBV6-5; CDR3 protein: ASSYSGTPLYNEQF
J gene: TRBJ2-5; clone size: -; D gene: -; V gene: TRBV29-1; CDR3 protein: SGDEGPQETQY
J gene: TRBJ2-1; clone size: few; D gene: -; V gene: TRBV19; CDR3 protein: ASSSYNEQF
J gene: TRBJ1-1; clone size: once; D gene: -; V gene: TRBV7-9; CDR3 protein: ASSRLLGTDTEAF
J gene: TRBJ1-2; clone size: -; D gene: -; V gene: TRBV5-4; CDR3 protein: ASSLVQGNYGYT
J gene: TRBJ1-2; clone size: -; D gene: -; V gene: TRBV27; CDR3 protein: ASSLQSGRGGYT
J gene: TRBJ2-7; clone size: -; D gene: -; V gene: TRBV9; CDR3 protein: ASSVASSGAYEQY
J gene: TRBJ1-4; clone size: -; D gene: -; V gene: TRBV5-1; CDR3 protein: ASSLDWAGGEKLF
J gene: TRBJ2-4; clone size: -; D gene: TRBD1; V gene: TRBV29-1; CDR3 protein: SVEDRVDQNIQY
J gene: TRBJ2-1; clone size: -; D gene: -; V gene: TRBV6-6; CDR3 protein: ASSGLRGVDEQF
J gene: TRBJ2-2; clone size: -; D gene: -; V gene: TRBV4-2; CDR3 protein: ASSQDEGTGELF
J gene: TRBJ2-7; clone size: -; D gene: TRBD1; V gene: TRBV28; CDR3 protein: ASRDRDSIRESYEQY
J gene: TRBJ1-1; clone size: -; D gene: -; V gene: TRBV10-3; CDR3 protein: AIGRTMNTEAF
J gene: TRBJ2-1; clone size: -; D gene: TRBD2; V gene: TRBV7-9; CDR3 protein: ASRRPSGHFPYNEQF
J gene: TRBJ2-1; clone size: -; D gene: -; V gene: TRBV2; CDR3 protein: ASSPPRNEQF
J gene: TRBJ1-2; clone size: -; D gene: TRBD1; V gene: TRBV7-9; CDR3 protein: ASSLVQGEGYT
J gene: TRBJ1-5; clone size: -; D gene: TRBD1; V gene: TRBV15; CDR3 protein: ATAKQGNNQPQH
J gene: TRBJ2-7; clone size: -; D gene: -; V gene: TRBV7-5; CDR3 protein: ARPQAVTYEQY
J gene: TRBJ2-1; clone size: -; D gene: TRBD2; V gene: TRBV4-3; CDR3 protein: ASSQDRTSGIYNEQF
J gene: TRBJ2-1; clone size: -; D gene: -; V gene: TRBV9; CDR3 protein: ASSVDLGSYNEQF
J gene: TRBJ2-5; clone size: -; D gene: -; V gene: TRBV10-1; CDR3 protein: ASSEAGTQETQY
J gene: TRBJ1-1; clone size: -; D gene: -; V gene: TRBV29-1; CDR3 protein: SVEGGRGTEAF
J gene: TRBJ2-3; clone size: -; D gene: -; V gene: TRBV9; CDR3 protein: ASSVSGAKSADTQY
J gene: TRBJ2-3; clone size: -; D gene: TRBD1; V gene: TRBV9; CDR3 protein: ASSGPSGTAHTDTQY
J gene: TRBJ1-1; clone size: few; D gene: -; V gene: TRBV2; CDR3 protein: ASSGWDTEAF